This TCR beta chain was identified in a study of blood T cell repertoires in COVID-19 (TCRdb year 2020). The study in broad terms: The collaborator samples originated in the United States, Italy and Spain and spanned the acute and convalescent phases of COVID-19. The repertoires were released in a freely available public database intended as a resource for research on the immune response to SARS-CoV-2. Sample metadata almost always included a de-identified subject ID, COVID-19 status, age in years and sex. The prospective study material was composed of cDNA or gDNA derived from T cells, B-cell-depleted T cells, or PBMCs. Subjects who had been exposed to COVID-19, were actively infected with it, or had recovered from it provided the deeply sampled blood TCRbeta repertoires that made up the dataset. Where HLA class I and class II types were available, the types were taken from metadata supplied by the sample provider, not from assay-based typing. The samples were drawn from two sources: the first 160 participants of the ongoing ImmuneRACE study, and about 1,300 subjects contributed by 6 global collaborators.

TCRbeta CDR3 regions were amplified from genomic DNA using the immunoSEQ Assay, a bias-controlled multiplex PCR. In the original analysis: Within the assay, amplification of reference gene primers was used to estimate how many nucleated cells each sample contained. To quantify the absolute abundance of each unique TCRbeta CDR3 rearrangement, sequence reads were collapsed and filtered. For each sample, productive Simpson clonality was calculated as the square root of Simpson's diversity index across productive rearrangements. TCRdb carries this immuneACCESS record with in-frame sequences only. Its versions omit some clonotypes, under half of them owing to an unresolved V gene in the studies checked, with the rest unexplained. V and J calls and clone size are as listed in that table; D and trimming were resolved from the DNA. Recorded for this sample are about 370,000 clones; approximately 91% of them occurred a single time. The top ten clonotypes cover about 0.86% of the sample.

The junction carries 14 bases between V and J, which are trimmed by 0 bases and 5 bases respectively. CDR1 SGHRS and CDR2 YFSETQ were looked up in the germline V gene. The CDR3 holds 15 amino acids from the cysteine to the phenylalanine. The entry retains the CDR3 DNA only, 45 bases that are in frame from base 1. This clone turned up a few times. The specificity of this receptor is unknown. Base qualities are not at hand, and no much larger clone is one base apart. In the prospective study, participants were about 18 to 95 years old, resided in about two dozen geographic areas of the United States, and were enrolled through a virtual design. To assign participants to cohorts, the prospective study relied on clinical history that participants themselves reported in a screening survey and a study questionnaire. Exposed participants were defined as having been in contact with someone with a PCR-confirmed or clinician-diagnosed COVID-19 case within 2 weeks of study entry. Mobile phlebotomists in the prospective study collected whole blood, serum and a nasopharyngeal or oropharyngeal swab from every participant. Prospective study participants could optionally give additional blood draws and questionnaires over an approximately two-month period. Before DNA extraction, blood samples from the prospective study were shipped at room temperature or frozen.

Overall study outcomes, separate from this receptor: Clinical and demographic metadata were provided uncurated, with the amount varying by source and participant.

Input material: PBMCs or T cells enriched from blood (not recorded which). The sequence came from a woman aged 40 to 50 who had been exposed to COVID-19. The sequence joins TRBV5-1 to TRBJ2-5; perhaps TRBD1 is the D gene, with 6 bases matching. The CDR3 region reads CASSLARATGETQYF. The sequence in DNA is TGCGCCAGCAGCTTGGCAAGGGCTACAGGGGAGACCCAGTACTTC.